A selection of T cell receptor beta chains follows, all from one sample in a study of shared clonotypes between healthy human individuals. Method: immunoSEQ multiplex PCR; TCRdb's copy keeps in-frame clones and lacks some. The data contain a few million clones, 80% to 95% of them singletons. Sequencing used naive CD8+ T cells from PBMCs. These TCRs come from a man aged 18 to 29 in good health. Some clones in this sample may be carry-over from other donors' samples. CDR3s leave out the opening cysteine and the closing phenylalanine or tryptophan. The order of the fields is J gene, V gene, CDR3 protein.

>TRBJ2-1|TRBV7-6
ASSLGGGRALAEQF
>TRBJ1-1|TRBV14
ASSPYLSTEAF
>TRBJ2-1|TRBV6-4
AHQLSGRRRYEQF
>TRBJ2-3|TRBV10-3
AISTTMTSDGTDTQY
>TRBJ2-7|TRBV5-4
ASSPGTDTYEQY
>TRBJ1-1|TRBV9
ASSEGGRNTEAF
>TRBJ2-1|TRBV4-2
ASSQVWGRGQGDEQF
>TRBJ2-4|TRBV15
ATSREGRLDGIQY
>TRBJ2-1|TRBV2
AGGRPLDNEQF
>TRBJ1-5|TRBV5-1
ASSLVGPYSNQPQH
>TRBJ1-1|TRBV21-1
ARITDLNTEAF
>TRBJ2-7|TRBV19
ASSVHPAYEQY
>TRBJ2-3|TRBV27
ASSLGTDFTDTQY
>TRBJ2-1|TRBV7-8
ASSTRTSASLSYNEQF
>TRBJ2-7|TRBV7-9
ASSFEGYEQY
>TRBJ1-2|TRBV5-8
ASSPSGRGQLFHGYT
>TRBJ1-2|TRBV7-9
ASSLGTGAYGYT
>TRBJ2-5|TRBV7-9
ASSTWTGGQQETQY
>TRBJ2-7|TRBV23-1
ASSQYPSVGYEQY
>TRBJ2-1|TRBV9
ASSEGTSYNEQF
>TRBJ2-7|TRBV27
ASSQDRGSSYEQY
>TRBJ2-1|TRBV9
ASSSGRGTGGNEQF
>TRBJ2-3|TRBV9
ASSEGDGTQY
>TRBJ2-2|TRBV4-3
ASSQDQGTGFTGELF
>TRBJ2-7|TRBV9
ASSVGGDRVYEQY
>TRBJ2-2|TRBV4-1
ASSQGGSLAGELF
>TRBJ2-2|TRBV30
ALPGERHTGELF
>TRBJ2-6|TRBV7-8
ASSSRDTTPGLGANVLT
>TRBJ2-1|TRBV6-6
ASRLGSEQF
>TRBJ2-7|TRBV29-1
SVGSSSSYEQY
>TRBJ2-7|TRBV28
ASSFLRTGTSGVSSYEQY
>TRBJ2-5|TRBV6-6
ASSYSELRGQETQY
>TRBJ1-1|TRBV6-5
ASSSTGYTEAF
>TRBJ2-1|TRBV27
ASSSLAGGVGEQF
>TRBJ2-5|TRBV19
ASRGRGQETQY
>TRBJ2-3|TRBV28
ASSDRYSSTDTQY
>TRBJ2-5|TRBV9
ASSPWGGVRETQY
>TRBJ1-2|TRBV28
ASSLPTGYT